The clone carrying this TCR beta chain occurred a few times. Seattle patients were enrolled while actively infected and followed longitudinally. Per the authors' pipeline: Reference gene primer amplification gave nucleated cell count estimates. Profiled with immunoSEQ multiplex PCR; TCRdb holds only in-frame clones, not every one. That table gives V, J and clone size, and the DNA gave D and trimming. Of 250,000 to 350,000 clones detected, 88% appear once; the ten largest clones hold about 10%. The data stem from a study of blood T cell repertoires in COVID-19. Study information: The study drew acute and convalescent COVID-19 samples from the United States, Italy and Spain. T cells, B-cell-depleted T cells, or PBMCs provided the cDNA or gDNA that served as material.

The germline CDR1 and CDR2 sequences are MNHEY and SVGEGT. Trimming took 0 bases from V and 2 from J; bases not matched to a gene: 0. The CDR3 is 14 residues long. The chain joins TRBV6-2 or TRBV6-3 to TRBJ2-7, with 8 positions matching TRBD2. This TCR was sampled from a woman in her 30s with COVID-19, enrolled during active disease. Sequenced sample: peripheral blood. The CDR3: CASSYSAGAYEQYF. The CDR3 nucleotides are TGTGCCAGCAGTTACTCAGCGGGAGCCTACGAGCAGTACTTC.